The 22 T cell receptor beta chains presented below share a single source sample, sequenced in a study of T cell responses to AZD1222 COVID-19 vaccine (dated by TCRdb to the early 2020s). Libraries were prepared through the immunoSEQ multiplex PCR assay. The table comes from immuneACCESS by way of TCRdb, which keeps in-frame sequences with V and J called. Part of the clones is missing from these tables; in studies checked, under half for an unresolved V gene and the rest for unknown reasons. The sample contains tens of thousands of clones, 80% of them found a single time. Of the sample, 22% is held by the ten largest clones. What the time point label conveys for this sample: baseline before first vaccination. The starting material was peripheral blood, obtained on day 0 of AZD1222 vaccination. These receptors were collected from an adult in good health.

The gene calls are TRBV18 and TRBJ1-2, with 9 bases that match TRBD1. Germline lookup yields CDR1 KGHSH and CDR2 LQKENI. V trimming: 6 bases; J trimming: 6 bases; junction bases outside the gene matches: 8. The CDR3 loop spans 14 amino acids. In DNA, the CDR3 is TGTGCCAGCTCTGGCGGACAGGGGAGACATGGCTACACCTTC. Its translation is CASSGGQGRHGYTF.

V usage is TRBV5-5 and J usage is TRBJ2-3; possibly TRBD2 for D (6 bases). CDR3 length: 16 amino acids. V lost 0 bases, J lost 0 bases, and 11 bases lay in between. Germline CDR1 is SGHKS and CDR2 is YYEKEE (reference sequence). This chain's CDR3 is CASSLDRGLSTDTQYF. The CDR3 DNA reads TGTGCCAGCAGCTTGGACCGGGGACTGAGCACAGATACGCAGTATTTT.

V usage is TRBV27 and J usage is TRBJ1-3; D not resolved. Germline CDR1 reads MNHEY; CDR2 reads SMNVEV (reference sequence). V was clipped by 3 bases and J by 4 bases, with 13 bases between them. The CDR3 extends over 15 amino acids. CDR3 in DNA: TGTGCCAGCAGTTTGCGGAATGAACCAGGAAACACCATATATTTT. Residues: CASSLRNEPGNTIYF.

This chain uses TRBV7-2 with TRBJ2-5; D not certain. The germline V gene has CDR1 SGHTA and CDR2 FQGNSA. V was pared by 3 bases and J by 0 bases, with 8 bases between. The CDR3 runs to 14 residues. CDR3 nucleotide sequence: TGTGCCAGCAGCTTCAGCGTGCACCAAGAGACCCAGTACTTC. As protein: CASSFSVHQETQYF.

The chain employs TRBV15 and TRBJ1-2; 7 positions agree with TRBD1. Germline lookup yields CDR1 LNHNV and CDR2 YYDKDF (reference sequence). Unmatched junction bases numbered 6, after V lost 3 bases and J lost 2 bases. The CDR3 is made up of 15 amino acids. The CDR3 loop reads CATSRNRGQNYGYTF. The CDR3 coding sequence is TGTGCCACCAGCAGGAACAGGGGTCAAAACTATGGCTACACCTTC.

The chain links TRBV3-1 (or the pseudogene TRBV3-2) to TRBJ1-1, with D uncertain. CDR1 and CDR2 from the germline V gene are LGHDT and YNNKEL (reference sequence). V lost 6 bases to trimming and J lost 0 bases, with 17 bases between them. This CDR3 region has 16 residues. The CDR3 protein is CASSQKLGGMNTEAFF. CDR3 coding DNA: TGTGCCAGCAGTCAAAAACTCGGTGGGATGAACACTGAAGCTTTCTTT.

The gene calls are TRBV6-5 and TRBJ1-4, with D tentatively TRBD1 (5 bases). V shed 0 bases and J shed 6 bases, with 11 bases lying between them. Germline assignment: CDR1 MNHEY and CDR2 SVGAGI. The CDR3 consists of 15 residues. CDR3 region: CASSYSGQVDEKLFF. The CDR3 DNA reads TGTGCCAGCAGTTACTCGGGGCAGGTCGATGAAAAACTGTTTTTT.

The chain carries TRBV18 and TRBJ1-1; unclear D gene. The germline CDR1 and CDR2 sequences are KGHSH and LQKENI. The CDR3 consists of 13 residues. Between the trimmed V and J ends, which lost 8 bases and 0 bases, there was a span of 10 bases. CDR3 nucleotides: TGTGCCAGCGAGGAGTCCATGAACACTGAAGCTTTCTTT. It is translated as CASEESMNTEAFF.

V and J are TRBV2 and TRBJ1-4; the D is unclear. Trimming left V 11 bases short and J 7 bases short, with 14 bases between. The CDR3 consists of 12 residues. Germline-derived CDR1 and CDR2 are SNHLY and FYNNEI. CDR3 amino acids: CAVRSSGEKLFF. The CDR3 nucleotides are TGTGCCGTTAGGAGCAGCGGTGAAAAACTGTTTTTT.

In this sample, this clone turned up a few times. The chain joins TRBV28 to TRBJ1-3; perhaps TRBD1 as D (6 bases). Per the germline V gene, CDR1 is MDHEN and CDR2 is SYDVKM. The CDR3 sequence is 16 residues long. The germline V and J ends were trimmed by 7 bases and 5 bases, with 21 bases remaining between them. DNA for the CDR3: TGTGCCAGCACCCCCACCGGTACAGGGAGAAGAAACACCATATATTTT. Its protein is CASTPTGTGRRNTIYF.

This clone was found many times. The chain has TRBV6-5 and TRBJ2-7; maybe TRBD2 (7 bases). CDR1 and CDR2 (germline): MNHEY, SVGAGI. The CDR3 has 14 amino acids. Trimming pared 5 bases from V and 2 bases from J, leaving 13 bases between. The CDR3 loop is CASSPRGGAYEQYF. CDR3 nucleotides: TGTGCCAGCAGTCCCCGAGGGGGGGCCTACGAGCAGTACTTC.

V gene TRBV10-2 combines with J gene TRBJ2-3; D remains unclear. CDR1 is WSHSY and CDR2 is SAAADI in the germline V gene. V gave up 7 bases and J gave up 1 base, with 24 bases separating them. The CDR3 runs 18 residues. The CDR3 region has the DNA TGCGCCAGCAAGTTGGGCAGACACTTTCTTCTGGGCACAGATACGCAGTATTTT. Its protein product is CASKLGRHFLLGTDTQYF.

The V and J genes are TRBV7-9 and TRBJ1-5, with 9 bases aligning to TRBD1. The CDR3 is 13 residues long. Germline V gene sequence: CDR1 SEHNR, CDR2 FQNEAQ (reference sequence). The V segment lost 10 bases and the J segment 6 bases; nucleotides outside the gene matches: 7. The CDR3 sequence: CATATGGSQPQHF. DNA of the CDR3: TGTGCCACCGCTACAGGGGGCAGTCAGCCCCAGCATTTT.

The gene calls are TRBV7-9 and TRBJ2-3; D remains unclear. Per germline, CDR1 SEHNR and CDR2 FQNEAQ (reference sequence). Trimming took off 5 bases at V and 1 base at J, with 13 bases between the two ends. There are 15 residues in the CDR3. CDR3 region: CASSIGMTGTDTQYF. The DNA of the CDR3 is TGTGCCAGCAGCATAGGGATGACGGGCACAGATACGCAGTATTTT.

Written as DNA, the CDR3 is TGTGCCAGCAGTCCCTCGGCTGGGCGGAATTCACCCCTCCACTTT. This sequence encodes CASSPSAGRNSPLHF. The chain joins TRBV28 to TRBJ1-6; D is uncertain. The CDR3 is 15 amino acids. Germline V gene sequence: CDR1 MDHEN, CDR2 SYDVKM. V lost 5 bases and J lost 7, with 15 bases in between.

The J gene is TRBJ1-5, the V gene TRBV6-1; maybe TRBD1 (5 bases). The germline V and J ends were trimmed by 1 base and 2 bases, with 12 bases remaining between them. Per germline, CDR1 MNHNS and CDR2 SASEGT. The CDR3 loop spans 16 amino acids. In DNA, the CDR3 is TGTGCCAGCAGTGAAGGGGGCCTCCCGGGCAATCAGCCCCAGCATTTT. It codes for CASSEGGLPGNQPQHF.

The genes are TRBV18 and TRBJ2-1; 9 bases map to TRBD1. The J segment lost 7 bases and the V segment lost 0 bases, leaving 10 bases of the junction unmatched. Per the germline V gene, CDR1 is KGHSH and CDR2 is LQKENI. CDR3 length: 17 amino acids. The CDR3 bases are TGTGCCAGCTCACCACCGACAGGGACAGGGAAGCTTAATGAGCAGTTCTTC. Amino acid sequence: CASSPPTGTGKLNEQFF.

This sequence joins TRBV7-8 and TRBJ1-2; TRBD1 is a possible D gene (6 bases). Looked up from germline, CDR1 is SGHVS and CDR2 is FQNEAQ. This CDR3 spans 13 amino acids. CDR3 nucleotide sequence: TGTGTCCTGAGACCACCCAACAGGGATGGCTACACCTTC. Translation: CVLRPPNRDGYTF.

This chain joins TRBV24-1 and TRBJ2-7, with D perhaps assigned TRBD1 or TRBD2 (6 bases each). Per the germline V gene, CDR1 is KGHDR and CDR2 is SFDVKD. The CDR3 runs 15 residues. Trimming left V 4 bases short and J 0 bases short, with 12 bases between. In nucleotides, the CDR3 is TGTGCCACCAGTGACCCGAAGGGGGGCTCCTACGAGCAGTACTTC. As protein: CATSDPKGGSYEQYF.

The chain employs TRBV24-1 and TRBJ1-5; D is unclear. CDR1 is KGHDR and CDR2 is SFDVKD in the germline V gene. Deletions cut 4 bases from V and 7 bases from J, with 7 bases between. CDR3 length: 12 residues. Here the CDR3 DNA reads TGTGCCACCAGTGAAGGGCGCCAGCCCCAGCATTTT. This translates into CATSEGRQPQHF.

The chain is built from TRBV9 and TRBJ2-5; TRBD2 aligns across 8 bases. The CDR3 covers 15 residues. Germline V gene data show CDR1 as SGDLS and CDR2 as YYNGEE. With 2 bases clipped from V and 5 bases from J, the junction kept 8 bases outside the gene matches. Here the CDR3 DNA reads TGTGCCAGCAGCGTGACCTCGGGGGGGCCGGAGACCCAGTACTTC. It specifies CASSVTSGGPETQYF.

The chain uses TRBV6-2 or TRBV6-3 and TRBJ1-5, with no clear D. The CDR3 consists of 13 residues. Germline-derived CDR1 and CDR2 are MNHEY and SVGEGT. Trimming took 5 bases from V and 5 from J, leaving 10 bases between them. CDR3 region: CASSDSGDQPQHF. In nucleotides, the CDR3 is TGTGCCAGCAGTGATTCAGGTGATCAGCCCCAGCATTTT.